These 29 T cell receptor beta chains were all obtained from the same sample, sequenced in a study of graft-versus-host responses after intestinal transplantation. The protocol was immunoSEQ multiplex PCR, while the TCRdb copy is restricted to in-frame clones and leaves out a portion. This table holds about 96,000 clones, roughly 90% found once. Their antigens are not known. The sequencing used unstimulated CD4+ T cells sorted from spleen or lymph node cells, collected before intestinal transplant. All receptors derive from a human donor who received an intestinal transplant.

This chain connects TRBV28 to TRBJ1-2; 10 bases are a match to TRBD1. There are 15 residues in the CDR3. J gave up 5 bases and V 3 bases, and 6 bases lay outside the gene matches. CDR1 MDHEN and CDR2 SYDVKM come from the germline V gene. CDR3: CASSLGGDRGYGYTF. The CDR3 DNA follows: TGTGCCAGCAGTTTGGGGGGGGACAGGGGATATGGCTACACCTTC.

As DNA, the CDR3 is TGTGCCAGCAGCATCTTAGCGGGGAATGAGCAGTTCTTC. This sequence encodes CASSILAGNEQFF. V gene TRBV7-3 combines with J gene TRBJ2-1, with TRBD2 matching 8 bases. The V gene's germline CDR1 is SGHTA and CDR2 FQGTGA. The CDR3 totals 13 residues. V lost 5 bases and J lost 7; bases outside the gene matches: 4.

The rearrangement links TRBV28 to TRBJ1-2, with D hard to call. The CDR3 has 15 amino acids. Germline lookup yields CDR1 MDHEN and CDR2 SYDVKM. Deletions cut 10 bases from V and 1 base from J, with 19 bases between. In DNA, the CDR3 is TGTGCCACCTGGGAAGGACCATTTTTTAACTATGGCTACACCTTC. It encodes CATWEGPFFNYGYTF.

The chain links TRBV4-2 to TRBJ2-3; no clear D. With 0 bases removed from V and 1 base from J, the gap between germline ends came to 5 bases. Germline CDR1 LGHNA, CDR2 YNFKEQ. This CDR3 is built from 14 residues. CDR3 protein: CASSQDAGTDTQYF. CDR3 DNA sequence: TGTGCCAGCAGCCAAGATGCGGGCACAGATACGCAGTATTTT.

The V and J genes are TRBV4-2 and TRBJ1-2, with D unclear. Per germline, CDR1 LGHNA and CDR2 YNFKEQ. Trimming removed 0 bases from V and 2 bases from J, with 10 bases in between. The CDR3 spans 15 residues. CDR3 protein: CASSQEEQRNYGYTF. Written as DNA, the CDR3 is TGTGCCAGCAGCCAAGAGGAGCAACGGAACTATGGCTACACCTTC.

The rearrangement links TRBV6-5 to TRBJ1-5; no definite D call. The CDR3 is 16 residues long. V was shortened by 1 base and J by 4 bases, with 14 bases between the two germline ends. The germline V gene has CDR1 MNHEY and CDR2 SVGAGI. CDR3 nucleotides: TGTGCCAGCAGTTACTTGGGCCCCAAAGGAAATCAGCCCCAGCATTTT. Translation: CASSYLGPKGNQPQHF.

V and J are TRBV6-5 and TRBJ1-1; 11 bases line up with TRBD1. Germline CDR1 and CDR2: MNHEY and SVGAGI. CDR3 length equals 15 residues. J gave up 4 bases and V 7 bases, and 8 bases lay outside the gene matches. This CDR3 is CASIPPGTGGTEAFF. DNA for the CDR3: TGTGCCAGCATACCCCCCGGGACAGGGGGCACTGAAGCTTTCTTT.

CDR3 protein: CASSLRDRGFYNEQFF. As DNA, the CDR3 is TGTGCCAGCAGCTTGCGGGACAGGGGCTTTTACAATGAGCAGTTCTTC. This chain joins TRBV5-6 and TRBJ2-1, with 10 nucleotides matching TRBD1. The CDR3 length is 16 residues. V trimming: 1 base; J trimming: 4 bases; junction bases outside the gene matches: 5. From germline, CDR1 is SGHDT and CDR2 YYEEEE.

The chain has TRBV25-1 and TRBJ2-3; D gene unclear. The CDR3 length is 15 residues. The germline V and J ends were trimmed by 5 bases and 1 base, with 13 bases remaining between them. Per germline, CDR1 MGHDK and CDR2 SYGVNS. The CDR3 protein is CASSLNSLGTDTQYF. Here the CDR3 DNA reads TGTGCCAGCAGTCTTAACAGCCTAGGCACAGATACGCAGTATTTT.

The chain combines TRBV30 with TRBJ2-6; 8 positions match TRBD1. CDR1 is GTSNPN, CDR2 SVGIG, per germline (reference sequence). The CDR3 runs 15 residues. Trimming took 5 bases from V and 0 from J; bases not matched to a gene: 3. This CDR3 is CAWDRGVSGANVLTF. The CDR3 coding sequence is TGTGCCTGGGACAGGGGTGTCTCTGGGGCCAACGTCCTGACTTTC.

V and J are TRBV25-1 and TRBJ2-1, with D unclear. This CDR3 is 12 amino acids long. From germline, CDR1 is MGHDK and CDR2 SYGVNS. V dropped 6 bases and J dropped 2 bases, with 5 bases sitting between them. CDR3 region: CASSFTYNEQFF. The DNA for the CDR3 is TGTGCCAGCAGCTTCACCTACAATGAGCAGTTCTTC.

V is TRBV27 and J is TRBJ1-2; D perhaps matches TRBD1 (6 bases). The CDR3 consists of 13 residues. V dropped 3 bases and J dropped 8 bases, with 13 bases sitting between them. The germline V gene has CDR1 MNHEY and CDR2 SMNVEV (reference sequence). The DNA for the CDR3 is TGTGCCAGCAGTTTGGTAGGGGACAACGGCTACACCTTC. Translation gives CASSLVGDNGYTF.

V usage is TRBV6-1 and J usage is TRBJ1-5, with D possibly being TRBD1 (5 bases). Germline CDR1 is MNHNS and CDR2 is SASEGT. The CDR3 is 15 amino acids. The V end was cut by 3 bases, the J end by 0 bases, with 9 bases between. CDR3 amino acids: CASSDPGGSNQPQHF. The CDR3 nucleotides read TGTGCCAGCAGTGACCCCGGGGGTAGCAATCAGCCCCAGCATTTT.

This clone was seen once. This sequence joins TRBV19 and TRBJ1-1; no definite D call. CDR3 length: 15 residues. The V end was cut by 4 bases, the J end by 0 bases, with 12 bases between. Germline V gene sequence: CDR1 LNHDA, CDR2 SQIVND (reference sequence). For the CDR3, the DNA is TGTGCCAGTAGTACAACGACACCTATGAACACTGAAGCTTTCTTT. This translates into CASSTTTPMNTEAFF.

This clone was observed a few times. The gene calls are TRBV5-1 and TRBJ2-1; D perhaps matches TRBD2 (5 bases). The CDR3 covers 15 residues. Germline CDR1 and CDR2: SGHRS and YFSETQ. The V end lost 1 base, the J end lost 4 bases, and 12 bases lay between the germline ends. Here the CDR3 DNA reads TGCGCCAGCAGCTTGATGGCTAGAGGGTACAATGAGCAGTTCTTC. As protein: CASSLMARGYNEQFF.

The V gene is TRBV28, the J gene TRBJ1-4; 7 bases align to TRBD1. The ends lost 2 bases at V and 3 bases at J; junction bases unmatched: 0. The CDR3 runs to 14 residues. Germline values: CDR1 MDHEN, CDR2 SYDVKM. The CDR3 DNA sequence: TGTGCCAGCAGTTTAAGGGGGCCTAATGAAAAACTGTTTTTT. Translated, it gives CASSLRGPNEKLFF.

This clone was seen a single time. The genes are TRBV11-3 and TRBJ2-7; D possibly corresponds to TRBD1 (5 bases). Between the trimmed V and J ends, which lost 8 bases and 5 bases, there was a span of 16 bases. CDR3 size: 13 residues. Germline loops: CDR1 SGHNT, CDR2 YENEEA. Here the CDR3 DNA reads TGTGCCAGCTCCCTGGCAGGGTTCGACGAGCAGTACTTC. It specifies CASSLAGFDEQYF.

This clone occurred once. V gene TRBV11-3 combines with J gene TRBJ2-1; the match to TRBD2 covers 13 bases. Germline V gene lookup returns CDR1 SGHNT and CDR2 YENEEA. V was clipped by 5 bases and J by 9 bases; unmatched bases: 7. This CDR3 has 15 amino acids. The CDR3 spells CASSPRTSGSVEQFF. DNA of the CDR3: TGTGCCAGCAGCCCACGGACTAGCGGGAGCGTTGAGCAGTTCTTC.

The rearrangement joins TRBV27 to TRBJ2-7; 7 bases line up with TRBD1. The CDR3 length is 14 residues. The V gene end was trimmed by 3 bases and the J gene end by 3 bases; junction bases not matched to a gene: 5. Germline V lookup: CDR1 MNHEY, CDR2 SMNVEV (reference sequence). CDR3 loop: CASSLVTGNYEQYF. CDR3 nucleotides: TGTGCCAGCAGTTTGGTGACAGGGAACTACGAGCAGTACTTC.

The chain uses TRBV5-1 and TRBJ1-2, with 7 bases aligning to TRBD1. Trimming took 0 bases from V and 2 from J; bases not matched to a gene: 10. The CDR3 runs 17 residues. Germline values: CDR1 SGHRS, CDR2 YFSETQ. The CDR3 protein is CASSLEVGDSFNYGYTF. DNA of the CDR3: TGCGCCAGCAGCTTGGAGGTGGGGGACAGCTTCAACTATGGCTACACCTTC.

This chain links TRBV18 with TRBJ2-7; 8 nucleotides match TRBD1. In germline, CDR1 is KGHSH, CDR2 LQKENI. Trimming at V came to 3 bases and at J to 5 bases, leaving 3 bases not matched to a gene. The CDR3 totals 13 residues. The CDR3 reads CASSPTGAHEQYF. CDR3 nucleotides: TGTGCCAGCTCACCGACAGGGGCCCACGAGCAGTACTTC.

The J gene is TRBJ2-1, the V gene TRBV5-5; D perhaps matches TRBD1 (6 bases). The V gene lost 0 bases and the J gene lost 3 bases, with 13 bases spanning the gap. Germline assignment: CDR1 SGHKS and CDR2 YYEKEE (reference sequence). The CDR3 is 16 residues long. The CDR3 loop reads CASSLDRASSYNEQFF. Written as DNA, the CDR3 is TGTGCCAGCAGCTTGGACAGGGCTTCAAGCTACAATGAGCAGTTCTTC.

This chain joins TRBV5-4 and TRBJ1-1; D perhaps matches TRBD1 (5 bases). The germline gives CDR1 SGHNT, CDR2 YYREEE (reference sequence). Trimming shortened V by 1 base and J by 1 base, and 11 bases separated the two germline ends. The CDR3 covers 15 residues. The CDR3 DNA reads as TGTGCCAGCAGCTTGTGGGGGGGAGGGAACACTGAAGCTTTCTTT. This sequence encodes CASSLWGGGNTEAFF.

The chain uses TRBV15 and TRBJ1-1, with TRBD1 identical over 9 bases. CDR1 and CDR2 (germline): LNHNV, YYDKDF (reference sequence). Trimming removed 5 bases from V and 4 bases from J; junction bases left unmatched: 14. The CDR3 loop spans 17 amino acids. CDR3 residues: CATSRHRGRDMGTEAFF. Here the CDR3 DNA reads TGTGCCACCAGCCGACACAGGGGGCGGGATATGGGCACTGAAGCTTTCTTT.

In this sample, this clone turned up once. The chain uses TRBV28 and TRBJ1-2, with 11 bases identical to TRBD1. This CDR3 has 17 residues. Germline assignment: CDR1 MDHEN and CDR2 SYDVKM. J gave up 3 bases and V 5 bases, and 11 bases lay outside the gene matches. CDR3 bases: TGTGCCAGCAGTCCCATTGTCCGGGGACAGGGGGACTATGGCTACACCTTC. It encodes CASSPIVRGQGDYGYTF.

The V call is TRBV25-1, the J call TRBJ1-4; D not resolved. Per germline, CDR1 MGHDK and CDR2 SYGVNS. CDR3 size: 17 residues. Trimming removed 2 bases at V and 8 bases at J, with 21 bases between. CDR3: CASSEGRGLQTVEKLFF. DNA of the CDR3: TGTGCCAGCAGTGAAGGTCGAGGCCTCCAGACCGTGGAAAAACTGTTTTTT.

The V and J genes are TRBV9 and TRBJ2-7; the match to TRBD2 covers 11 bases. The CDR3 contains 14 residues. Unmatched junction bases numbered 4, after V lost 1 base and J lost 7 bases. Germline-derived CDR1 and CDR2 are SGDLS and YYNGEE. In DNA, the CDR3 is TGTGCCAGCAGCGTATTAGCGGGAGGGGGAGAGCAGTACTTC. This codes for CASSVLAGGGEQYF.

The CDR3 bases are TGTGCCAGCAGCCCACATATGTCCCCAGCGGCCCAGCATTTT. It specifies CASSPHMSPAAQHF. The V call is TRBV28, the J call TRBJ1-5, with D hard to call. V lost 6 bases and J lost 11, with 20 bases in between. The CDR3 is 14 amino acids. The germline V gene encodes CDR1 MDHEN and CDR2 SYDVKM.

The V and J genes are TRBV5-4 and TRBJ2-3, with D tentatively TRBD1 (6 bases). Germline V lookup: CDR1 SGHNT, CDR2 YYREEE (reference sequence). The V end was cut by 4 bases, the J end by 5 bases, with 23 bases between. The CDR3 runs 17 residues. CDR3 residues: CASSTKTGPLERDTQYF. In DNA form, the CDR3 reads TGTGCCAGCAGCACAAAAACAGGGCCCCTAGAAAGAGATACGCAGTATTTT. Using reference TRBV5-4 and TRBJ2-3 for the parts outside the CDR3, the full variable domain is ETGVTQSPTHLIKTRGQQVTLRCSSQSGHNTVSWYQQALGQGPQFIFQYYREEENGRGNFPPRFSGLQFPNYSSELNVNALELDDSALYLCASSTKTGPLERDTQYFGPGTRLTVL.